The sequence of this T cell receptor beta chain was determined in a study of PD-1 blockade in classical Hodgkin lymphoma. TCRdb keeps only in-frame clones here, not all; method: immunoSEQ multiplex PCR. The sample has 90,000 to 110,000 clones, roughly 89% seen once. Time point of the sample: cycle 4 day 1 (C4D1), after less than seven weeks of nivolumab. All the patients suffered relapse after autologous stem cell transplantation, and brentuximab vedotin exposure differed. This CDR3 contains 14 residues. Per germline, CDR1 SNHLY and CDR2 FYNNEI. The germline V and J ends were trimmed by 7 bases and 3 bases, with 16 bases remaining between them.

V is TRBV2 and J is TRBJ2-7; D could derive from TRBD1 or TRBD2 (5 bases each). This TCR came from a human donor with classical Hodgkin lymphoma. The specimen comprised peripheral blood mononuclear cells (PBMCs), sampled before the fourth cycle of nivolumab. The CDR3 nucleotides read TGTGCCAGCAAAAGGGGAGAGAAGATCTACGAGCAGTACTTC. Amino acid sequence: CASKRGEKIYEQYF.